This is a list of T cell receptor beta chains from one sample in a study of B cell selection in AIRE deficiency. Clones were read by immunoSEQ multiplex PCR, and TCRdb kept only the in-frame ones, dropping some. The top ten clones hold less than 0.25% of a sample with approximately 24,000 clones, 95% to 96% of them seen once. The sequenced material came from CD4+CD127+ conventional T cells sorted from PBMCs. These TCRs come from a human donor in good health. CDR3s leave out the opening cysteine and the closing phenylalanine or tryptophan. A clone size is listed for some rows: how often the clone was seen (once, few, many), or a class if it is expanded.

V gene	clone size	J gene	CDR3 protein
TRBV18	.	TRBJ2-7	ASSLKLIQGGSYEQY
TRBV30	.	TRBJ2-7	AWSVQGAPEQY
TRBV6-1	.	TRBJ1-1	ASSQAEGAF
TRBV15	.	TRBJ2-7	ATSRNPTPEQY
TRBV2	.	TRBJ2-1	ASSEAGHVEQF
TRBV29-1	.	TRBJ1-1	SVEDQGYEAF
TRBV19	few	TRBJ2-7	ASSIGGGAEQY
TRBV29-1	.	TRBJ2-5	SVRGRGQETQY
TRBV11-2	.	TRBJ2-7	ASSLDRVYEQY
TRBV6-5	once	TRBJ1-2	ASAGASGYT
TRBV19	.	TRBJ1-1	ASGRPYPSF
TRBV5-1	.	TRBJ2-1	ASSPGSGRSYNEQF
TRBV2	.	TRBJ2-1	ASSSGGRSYNEQF
TRBV5-6	.	TRBJ1-6	ASSHWDRVPPNSPLH
TRBV6-5	once	TRBJ1-4	ASSYGTNEKLF
TRBV4-1	once	TRBJ1-4	ASSQDPRRSNEKLF
TRBV13	few	TRBJ2-7	ASSSRDWNTYEQY
TRBV4-2	.	TRBJ2-7	ASSQAPTGAVNEQY
TRBV4-2	.	TRBJ1-2	ASSQDLTGGYGYT
TRBV7-6	.	TRBJ2-5	ASSVRGETQY
TRBV6-1	few	TRBJ2-7	ASLRGQGTYEQY
TRBV7-6	.	TRBJ2-5	ASSLGATSQETQY
TRBV9	.	TRBJ2-1	ASSVEAAASYNEQF
TRBV6-5	.	TRBJ1-1	ASSYVRTANTEAF
TRBV11-2	.	TRBJ1-6	ASSRTYNSPLH
TRBV6-6	.	TRBJ2-1	ASSTASGGAINEQF
TRBV29-1	.	TRBJ1-1	SDAGGAGTEAF
TRBV18	.	TRBJ1-5	ASSPGYSNQPQH